This TCR beta chain was retrieved from a study of blood T cells in healthy people across ages. Each individual donor underwent a draw of approximately 10 milliliters of peripheral blood. They isolated at least 7 million PBMCs from each sample. This clonotype was observed a handful of times. Germline values: CDR1 LGHDT, CDR2 YNNKEL (reference sequence). The CDR3 sequence is 16 residues long. The V and J ends lost 1 base and 0 bases respectively, with 13 bases between them. Together with a sample-barcoded 5' primer, a J-beta primer mix was included in a second PCR lasting about 7 to 12 cycles. TCRdb re-called the 5' RACE reads with MiXCR, one entry per CDR3 protein. The data hold 1.8 million or so distinct CDR3 sequences, with approximately 39% observed a single time.

Sequencing used blood. The rearrangement uses TRBV3-1 and TRBJ2-7; D perhaps matches TRBD2 (5 bases). The TCR comes from a human donor in good health. The CDR3, as DNA: TGTGCCAGCAGCCAAGGGACTTTTCATCCCTCCTACGAGCAGTACTTC. Translation: CASSQGTFHPSYEQYF.